This T cell receptor beta chain was identified in a study of technical replicates of blood from several donors. Method: immunoSEQ multiplex PCR; TCRdb's copy keeps in-frame clones and lacks some. The sample holds about 68,000 clones; under 98% are singletons and the top ten take about 0.26%. The CDR3 totals 17 residues. Germline assignment: CDR1 MNHNS and CDR2 SASEGT. The V gene lost 2 bases and the J gene lost 0 bases, with 14 bases spanning the gap. This clone appeared a single time. This sequence was found in a human donor in good health. The chain employs TRBV6-1 and TRBJ2-1; the D gene is possibly TRBD1 (6 bases). The sequenced material came from T cells isolated from PBMCs. The CDR3 sequence is CASSETIRGSSYNEQFF. The CDR3 nucleotides are TGTGCCAGCAGTGAAACCATCAGGGGAAGCTCCTACAATGAGCAGTTCTTC.